The clone carrying this T cell receptor beta chain was observed a handful of times. Its antigen is not identified. This entry belongs to a study of cytomegalovirus exposure and HLA in healthy donors. The study's findings and limits: The Asian-associated ancestry cluster reportedly had fewer N-insertions than the 666-donor mean in a later analysis.

From germline, CDR1 is PRHDT and CDR2 FYEKMQ (reference sequence). Trimming shortened V by 0 bases and J by 7 bases, and 13 bases separated the two germline ends. There are 15 residues in the CDR3. PCR primers comprised 60 Vbeta and 13 Jbeta primers. The table came from immunoSEQ multiplex PCR; TCRdb's copy has only in-frame clones and leaves some out. The table records 150,000 to 250,000 clones, about four fifths of them present only once. The sequencing sample was made of PBMCs. V is TRBV13 and J is TRBJ2-1, with no clear D. The receptor was derived from a girl aged 10-17 years in good health and CMV-seropositive. The CDR3 nucleotides read TGTGCCAGCAGCTTAGGGACAAGGCAAGTGAATGAGCAGTTCTTC. This translates into CASSLGTRQVNEQFF.